This T cell receptor (beta chain) was retrieved from a study of blood T cell repertoires in COVID-19. Study details: The United States, Italy and Spain provided the acute and convalescent COVID-19 samples. From T cells, B-cell-depleted T cells, or PBMCs came the material, which was cDNA or gDNA.

The germline V gene has CDR1 LNHDA and CDR2 SQIVND (reference sequence). The ends lost 4 bases at V and 6 bases at J; junction bases unmatched: 13. CDR3 length: 16 residues. Enrollment of patients from Seattle took place during active infection, with longitudinal follow-up. Authors' processing steps: Amplifying reference gene primers gave estimates of nucleated cell counts. The method was immunoSEQ multiplex PCR; TCRdb's version includes in-frame clones alone and lacks a portion of them. For V, J and clone size, that table is used; D and trimming come from the DNA. The table records under 550,000 clones, approximately 90% of them present only once.

Sequenced input: peripheral blood. The V call is TRBV19, the J call TRBJ1-1; 8 nucleotides align to TRBD1. The source of this sequence is a man between 18 and 35 years old with COVID-19, enrolled during active disease. The CDR3 protein is CASSRTGTGAPAEAFF. The CDR3 DNA reads as TGTGCCAGTAGTAGGACTGGGACAGGAGCCCCCGCTGAAGCTTTCTTT.